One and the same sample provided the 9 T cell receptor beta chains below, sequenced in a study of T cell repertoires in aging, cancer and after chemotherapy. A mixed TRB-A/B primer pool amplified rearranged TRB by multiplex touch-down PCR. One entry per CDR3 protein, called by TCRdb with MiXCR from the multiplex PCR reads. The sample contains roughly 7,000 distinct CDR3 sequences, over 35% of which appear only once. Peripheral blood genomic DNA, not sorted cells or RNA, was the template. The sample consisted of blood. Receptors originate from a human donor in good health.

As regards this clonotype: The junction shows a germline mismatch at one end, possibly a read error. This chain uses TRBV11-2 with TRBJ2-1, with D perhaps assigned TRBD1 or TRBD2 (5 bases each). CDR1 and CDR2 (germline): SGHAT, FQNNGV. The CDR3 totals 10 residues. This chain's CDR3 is CASSRRDGTF. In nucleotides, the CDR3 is TGTGCCAGCAGCCGACGGGACGGAACCTTC.

CDR3 amino acids: CASSVEGTSGGSLGTDTQYF. The CDR3 DNA reads as TGTGCCAGCAGCGTAGAAGGGACTAGCGGGGGGTCCCTTGGCACAGATACGCAGTATTTT. The chain links TRBV9 to TRBJ2-3, with TRBD2 matching over 15 bases. The CDR3 consists of 20 residues. Losses at the gene ends were 0 bases for V and 1 base for J; bases not matched to a gene: 9. The germline V gene encodes CDR1 SGDLS and CDR2 YYNGEE. The full variable domain, rest sourced from reference TRBV9 and TRBJ2-3, is DSGVTQTPKHLITATGQRVTLRCSPRSGDLSVYWYQQSLDQGLQFLIQYYNGEERAKGNILERFSAQQFPDLHSELNLSSLELGDSALYFCASSVEGTSGGSLGTDTQYFGPGTRLTVL.

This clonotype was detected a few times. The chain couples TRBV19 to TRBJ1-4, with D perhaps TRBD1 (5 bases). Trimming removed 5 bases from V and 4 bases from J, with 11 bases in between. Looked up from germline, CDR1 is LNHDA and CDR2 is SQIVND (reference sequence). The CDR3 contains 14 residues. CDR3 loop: CASSAGTVNEKLFF. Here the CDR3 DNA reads TGTGCCAGTAGTGCCGGGACGGTTAATGAAAAACTGTTTTTT.

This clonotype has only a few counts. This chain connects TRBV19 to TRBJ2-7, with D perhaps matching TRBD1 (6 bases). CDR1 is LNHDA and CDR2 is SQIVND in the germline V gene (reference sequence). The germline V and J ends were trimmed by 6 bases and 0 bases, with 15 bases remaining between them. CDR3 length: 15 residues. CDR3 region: CASSLLGAGSYEQYF. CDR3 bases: TGTGCCAGTAGCCTTTTGGGGGCGGGCTCCTACGAGCAGTACTTC.

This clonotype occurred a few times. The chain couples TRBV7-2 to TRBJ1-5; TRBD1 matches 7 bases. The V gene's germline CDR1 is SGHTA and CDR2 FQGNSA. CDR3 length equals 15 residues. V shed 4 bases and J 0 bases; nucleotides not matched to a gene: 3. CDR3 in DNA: TGTGCCAGCAGCTCCCGGACAGGTAGCAATCAGCCCCAGCATTTT. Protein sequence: CASSSRTGSNQPQHF.

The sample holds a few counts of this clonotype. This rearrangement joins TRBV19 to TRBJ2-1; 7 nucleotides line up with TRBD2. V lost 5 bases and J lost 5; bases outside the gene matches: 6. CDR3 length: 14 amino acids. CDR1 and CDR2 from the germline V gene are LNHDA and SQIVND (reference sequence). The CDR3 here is CASSVGGIDNEQFF. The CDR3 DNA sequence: TGTGCCAGTAGTGTCGGGGGGATCGACAATGAGCAGTTCTTC. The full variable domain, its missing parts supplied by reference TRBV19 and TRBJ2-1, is DGGITQSPKYLFRKEGQNVTLSCEQNLNHDAMYWYRQDPGQGLRLIYYSQIVNDFQKGDIAEGYSVSREKKESFPLTVTSAQKNPTAFYLCASSVGGIDNEQFFGPGTRLTVL.

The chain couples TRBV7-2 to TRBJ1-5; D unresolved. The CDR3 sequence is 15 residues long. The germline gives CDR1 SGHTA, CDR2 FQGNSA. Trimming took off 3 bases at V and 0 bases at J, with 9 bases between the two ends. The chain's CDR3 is CASSLGWRSNQPQHF. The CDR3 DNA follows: TGTGCCAGCAGCTTGGGGTGGCGTAGCAATCAGCCCCAGCATTTT.

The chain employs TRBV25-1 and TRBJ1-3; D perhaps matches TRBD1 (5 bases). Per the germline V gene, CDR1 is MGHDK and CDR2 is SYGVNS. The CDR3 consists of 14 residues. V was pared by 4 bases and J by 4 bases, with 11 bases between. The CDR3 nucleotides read TGTGCCAGCAGTGGACCTACAGGAGGAAACACCATATATTTT. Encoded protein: CASSGPTGGNTIYF.

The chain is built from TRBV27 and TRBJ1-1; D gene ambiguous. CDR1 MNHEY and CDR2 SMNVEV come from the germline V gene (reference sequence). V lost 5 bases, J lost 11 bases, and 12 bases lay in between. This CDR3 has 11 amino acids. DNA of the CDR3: TGTGCCAGCAGTATCACAATTGGGGCTTTCTTT. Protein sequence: CASSITIGAFF.